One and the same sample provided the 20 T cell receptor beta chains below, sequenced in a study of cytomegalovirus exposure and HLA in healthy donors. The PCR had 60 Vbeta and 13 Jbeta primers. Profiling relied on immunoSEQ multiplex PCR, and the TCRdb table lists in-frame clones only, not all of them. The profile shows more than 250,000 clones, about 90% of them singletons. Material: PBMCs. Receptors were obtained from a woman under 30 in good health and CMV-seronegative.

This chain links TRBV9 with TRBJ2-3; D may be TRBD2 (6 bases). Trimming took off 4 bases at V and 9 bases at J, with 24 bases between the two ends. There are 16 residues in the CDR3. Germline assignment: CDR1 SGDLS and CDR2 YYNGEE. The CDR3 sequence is CASSIPGTSFRGTQYF. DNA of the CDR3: TGTGCCAGCAGCATTCCCGGGACTTCATTCCGAGGGACGCAGTATTTT.

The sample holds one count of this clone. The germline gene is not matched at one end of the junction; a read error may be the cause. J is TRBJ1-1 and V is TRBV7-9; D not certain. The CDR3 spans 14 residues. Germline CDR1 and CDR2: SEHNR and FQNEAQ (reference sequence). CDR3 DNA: TGTTCCAGCAGCCAGCCGGGGTGGAACACTGAAGCTTTCTTT. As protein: CSSSQPGWNTEAFF.

The CDR3 coding sequence is TGTGCCAGCAGTGAAGAATGGGGGGGTGGTCAGCCCCAGCATTTT. Translating gives CASSEEWGGGQPQHF. This sequence joins TRBV6-1 and TRBJ1-5; a possible D gene is TRBD1 (5 bases). The germline V gene has CDR1 MNHNS and CDR2 SASEGT. V was cut by 1 base and J by 6 bases, with 13 bases left in between. This CDR3 has 15 residues.

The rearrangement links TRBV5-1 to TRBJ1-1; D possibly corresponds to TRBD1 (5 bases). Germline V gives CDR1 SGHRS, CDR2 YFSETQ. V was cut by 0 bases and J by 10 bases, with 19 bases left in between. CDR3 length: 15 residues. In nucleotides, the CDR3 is TGCGCCAGCAGCTTGGACGGCCAGGGCCCCCTCTCAGCTTTCTTT. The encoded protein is CASSLDGQGPLSAFF.

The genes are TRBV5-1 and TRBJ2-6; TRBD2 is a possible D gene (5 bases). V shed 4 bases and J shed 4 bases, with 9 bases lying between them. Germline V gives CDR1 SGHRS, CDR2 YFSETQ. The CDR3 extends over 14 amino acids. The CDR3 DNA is TGCGCCAGCAGCCCGGCTAGCGGGGCCAACGTCCTGACTTTC. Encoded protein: CASSPASGANVLTF.

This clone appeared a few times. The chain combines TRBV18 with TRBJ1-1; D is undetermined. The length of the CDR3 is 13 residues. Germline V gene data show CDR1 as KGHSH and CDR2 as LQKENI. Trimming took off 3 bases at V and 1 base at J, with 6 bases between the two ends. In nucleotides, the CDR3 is TGTGCCAGCTCACCCCAGTGGAACACTGAAGCTTTCTTT. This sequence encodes CASSPQWNTEAFF.

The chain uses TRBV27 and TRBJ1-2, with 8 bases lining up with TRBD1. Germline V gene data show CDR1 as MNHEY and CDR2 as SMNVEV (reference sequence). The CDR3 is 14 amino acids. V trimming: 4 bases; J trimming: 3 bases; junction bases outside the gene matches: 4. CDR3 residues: CASSSGGWDYGYTF. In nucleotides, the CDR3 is TGTGCCAGCAGTTCAGGGGGCTGGGACTATGGCTACACCTTC.

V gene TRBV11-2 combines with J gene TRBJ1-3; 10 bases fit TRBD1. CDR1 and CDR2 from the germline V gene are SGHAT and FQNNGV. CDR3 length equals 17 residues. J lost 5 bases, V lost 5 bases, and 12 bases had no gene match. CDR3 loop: CASSLMRGQGRRNTIYF. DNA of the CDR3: TGTGCCAGCAGCCTAATGAGGGGACAGGGGAGGAGAAACACCATATATTTT.

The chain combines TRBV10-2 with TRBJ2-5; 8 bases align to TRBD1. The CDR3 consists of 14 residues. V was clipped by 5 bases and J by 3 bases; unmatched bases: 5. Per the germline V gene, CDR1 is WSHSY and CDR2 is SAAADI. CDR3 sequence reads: CASSHGQGKETQYF. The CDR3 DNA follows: TGCGCCAGCAGTCACGGACAGGGTAAAGAGACCCAGTACTTC.

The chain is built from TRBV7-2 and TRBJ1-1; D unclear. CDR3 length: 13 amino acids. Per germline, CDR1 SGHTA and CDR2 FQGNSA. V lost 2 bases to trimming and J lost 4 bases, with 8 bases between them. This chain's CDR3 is CASSLSMSTEAFF. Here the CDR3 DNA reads TGTGCCAGCAGCTTAAGCATGAGCACTGAAGCTTTCTTT. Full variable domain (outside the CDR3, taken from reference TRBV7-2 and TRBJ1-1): GAGVSQSPSNKVTEKGKDVELRCDPISGHTALYWYRQSLGQGLEFLIYFQGNSAPDKSGLPSDRFSAERTGGSVSTLTIQRTQQEDSAVYLCASSLSMSTEAFFGQGTRLTVV.

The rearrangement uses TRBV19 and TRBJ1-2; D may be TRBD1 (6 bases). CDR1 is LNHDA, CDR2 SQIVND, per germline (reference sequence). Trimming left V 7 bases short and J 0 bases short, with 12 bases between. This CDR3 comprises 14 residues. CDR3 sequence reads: CASIPRGANYGYTF. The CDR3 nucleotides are TGTGCCAGTATTCCCAGGGGAGCTAACTATGGCTACACCTTC.

CDR3 nucleotides: TGTGCCAGCAGCGAGTACAGGGGTCCTACCTACGAGCAGTACTTC. Protein sequence: CASSEYRGPTYEQYF. This chain links TRBV2 with TRBJ2-7, with TRBD1 matching over 7 bases. The CDR3 is made up of 15 amino acids. Germline V gene data show CDR1 as SNHLY and CDR2 as FYNNEI. Unmatched junction bases numbered 10, after V lost 6 bases and J lost 2 bases.

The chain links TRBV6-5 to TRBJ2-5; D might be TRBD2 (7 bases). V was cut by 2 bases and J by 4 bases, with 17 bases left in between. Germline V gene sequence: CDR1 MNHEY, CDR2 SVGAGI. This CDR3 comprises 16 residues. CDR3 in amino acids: CASSYGGTGGPETQYF. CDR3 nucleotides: TGTGCCAGCAGTTACGGCGGTACGGGGGGCCCAGAGACCCAGTACTTC.

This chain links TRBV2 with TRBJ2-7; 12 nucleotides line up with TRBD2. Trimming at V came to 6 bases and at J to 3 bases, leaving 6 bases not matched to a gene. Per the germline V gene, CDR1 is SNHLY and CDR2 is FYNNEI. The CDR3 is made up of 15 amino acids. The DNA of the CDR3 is TGTGCCAGCAGCCCGACTAGCGGGGGAGACTACGAGCAGTACTTC. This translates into CASSPTSGGDYEQYF.

The CDR3: CASSFQGARGYTF. Written as DNA, the CDR3 is TGTGCCAGCAGTTTTCAGGGGGCGAGGGGCTACACCTTC. The rearrangement joins TRBV28 to TRBJ1-2; 8 bases line up with TRBD1. The CDR3 has 13 amino acids. With V trimmed by 3 bases and J by 8 bases, 5 bases remained unmatched. Germline V gene sequence: CDR1 MDHEN, CDR2 SYDVKM.

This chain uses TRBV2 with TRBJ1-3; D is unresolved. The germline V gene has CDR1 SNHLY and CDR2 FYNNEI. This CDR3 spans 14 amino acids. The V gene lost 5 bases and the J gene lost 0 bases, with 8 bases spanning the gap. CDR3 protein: CASSPVPSGNTIYF. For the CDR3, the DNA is TGTGCCAGCAGTCCGGTGCCCTCTGGAAACACCATATATTTT.

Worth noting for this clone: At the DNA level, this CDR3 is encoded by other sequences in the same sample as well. CDR3: CASSPLNTEAFF. DNA for the CDR3: TGTGCCAGCAGCCCCTTGAACACTGAAGCTTTCTTT. The chain has TRBV7-9 and TRBJ1-1; no clear D gene. This CDR3 has 12 residues. Germline V lookup: CDR1 SEHNR, CDR2 FQNEAQ (reference sequence). V was cut by 5 bases and J by 0 bases, with 4 bases left in between.

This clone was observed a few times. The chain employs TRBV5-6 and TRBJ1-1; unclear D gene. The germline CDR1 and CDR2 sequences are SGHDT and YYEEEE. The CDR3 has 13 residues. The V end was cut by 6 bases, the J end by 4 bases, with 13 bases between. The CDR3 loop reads CASTFGEGTEAFF. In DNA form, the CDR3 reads TGTGCCAGCACCTTCGGGGAGGGCACTGAAGCTTTCTTT.

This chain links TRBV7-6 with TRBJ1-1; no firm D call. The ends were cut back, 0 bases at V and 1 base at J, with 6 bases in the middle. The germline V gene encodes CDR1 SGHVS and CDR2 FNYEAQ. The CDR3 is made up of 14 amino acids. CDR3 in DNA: TGTGCCAGCAGCTTAGCTGGAGGGAACACTGAAGCTTTCTTT. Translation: CASSLAGGNTEAFF.

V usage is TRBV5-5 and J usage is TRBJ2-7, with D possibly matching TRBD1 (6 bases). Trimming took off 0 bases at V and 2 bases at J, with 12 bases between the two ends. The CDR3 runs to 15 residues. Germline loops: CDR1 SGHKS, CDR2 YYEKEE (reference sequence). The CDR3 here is CASSLDQGPAYEQYF. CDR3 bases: TGTGCCAGCAGCTTGGATCAGGGGCCGGCCTACGAGCAGTACTTC.